The 8 T cell receptor beta chains below were found in one sample sequenced in a study of blood T cells in healthy people across ages. Together with a sample-barcoded 5' primer, a J-beta primer mix was included in a second PCR lasting about 6 to 11 cycles. MiXCR was run by TCRdb on the 5' RACE reads, yielding one entry per CDR3 protein. The data hold about 1.8 million distinct CDR3 sequences, with around half observed a single time. The sequenced sample consisted of blood. The origin of the receptors is a woman in her forties in good health.

The chain links TRBV12-3 or TRBV12-4 to TRBJ1-2; the D is unclear. The CDR3 is 16 residues long. V was shortened by 5 bases and J by 8 bases, with 24 bases between the two germline ends. The CDR3 nucleotides read TGTGCCAGCAGTCTCCCCTATCAGGCGAGATCGGGGGGCTACACCTTC. Protein: CASSLPYQARSGGYTF.

The chain joins TRBV28 to TRBJ2-7; tentatively, D is TRBD2 (5 bases). Germline V CDR1 and CDR2: MDHEN, SYDVKM. The CDR3 is made up of 13 amino acids. The germline V and J ends were trimmed by 6 bases and 3 bases, with 12 bases remaining between them. The CDR3 loop reads CASRLLGNYEQYF. The CDR3 DNA follows: TGTGCCAGCAGGTTACTAGGTAACTACGAGCAGTACTTC.

This chain connects TRBV27 to TRBJ1-3, with D maybe TRBD1 (5 bases). The germline V gene encodes CDR1 MNHEY and CDR2 SMNVEV (reference sequence). The CDR3 spans 20 residues. Trimming pared 8 bases from V and 0 bases from J, leaving 29 bases between. CDR3 residues: CASRCFFQGAAAYSGNTIYF. CDR3 coding DNA: TGTGCCAGCCGTTGTTTTTTTCAGGGTGCGGCGGCCTACTCTGGAAACACCATATATTTT.

The chain's CDR3 is CASSQAMRGTYGYTF. The CDR3 nucleotides read TGCGCCAGCAGCCAAGCTATGAGAGGGACCTATGGCTACACCTTC. The chain combines TRBV4-3 with TRBJ1-2, with a possible D match to TRBD1 (5 bases). Germline values: CDR1 LGHNA, CDR2 YSLEER. The CDR3 length is 15 residues. V lost 1 base and J lost 4, with 13 bases in between.

The gene calls are TRBV7-9 and TRBJ1-2; no reliable D call. Germline assignment: CDR1 SEHNR and CDR2 FQNEAQ (reference sequence). The CDR3 contains 14 residues. V lost 5 bases, J lost 4 bases, and 14 bases lay in between. As DNA, the CDR3 is TGTGCCAGCAGCGTTAGCCCCCCAAGCTATGGCTACACCTTC. This codes for CASSVSPPSYGYTF. Full variable domain (remainder filled in from reference TRBV7-9 and TRBJ1-2): DTGVSQNPRHKITKRGQNVTFRCDPISEHNRLYWYRQTLGQGPEFLTYFQNEAQLEKSRLLSDRFSAERPKGSFSTLEIQRTEQGDSAMYLCASSVSPPSYGYTFGSGTRLTVV.

Remarks on this clonotype: A junction end diverges from the germline sequence, so it may reflect a read error. The V gene is TRBV4-3, the J gene TRBJ2-3, with TRBD2 matching 7 bases. CDR1 and CDR2 from the germline V gene are LGHNA and YSLEER. The CDR3 contains 18 residues. DNA for the CDR3: TGCGCTAGCAGCCAAGGCGACCTGGGACTATTAAGCACAGATACGCAGTATTTT. Amino acids: CASSQGDLGLLSTDTQYF.

J is TRBJ2-5 and V is TRBV19; 7 bases match TRBD1. The germline V gene encodes CDR1 LNHDA and CDR2 SQIVND (reference sequence). V gave up 6 bases and J gave up 6 bases; unmatched junction bases: 13. The CDR3 spans 15 residues. The CDR3: CASSNYNRGQKTQYF. CDR3 nucleotide sequence: TGTGCCAGTAGCAATTATAACAGGGGTCAGAAGACCCAGTACTTC.

The chain joins TRBV28 to TRBJ1-2; the D is unclear. V was clipped by 5 bases and J by 8 bases, with 15 bases between them. Per germline, CDR1 MDHEN and CDR2 SYDVKM. The CDR3 is made up of 13 amino acids. The CDR3 loop is CASSTGAPGGYTF. CDR3 nucleotide sequence: TGTGCCAGCAGTACGGGTGCTCCCGGGGGCTACACCTTC.